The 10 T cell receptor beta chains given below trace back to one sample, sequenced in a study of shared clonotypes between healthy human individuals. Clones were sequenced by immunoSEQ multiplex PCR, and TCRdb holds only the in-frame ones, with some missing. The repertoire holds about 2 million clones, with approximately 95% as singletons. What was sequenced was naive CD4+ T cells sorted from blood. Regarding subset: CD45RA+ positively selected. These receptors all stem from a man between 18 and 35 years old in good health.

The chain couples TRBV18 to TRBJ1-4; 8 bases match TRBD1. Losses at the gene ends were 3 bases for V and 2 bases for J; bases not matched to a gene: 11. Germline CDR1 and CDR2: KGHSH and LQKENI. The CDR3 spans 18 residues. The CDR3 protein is CASSPKQAGGGTNEKLFF. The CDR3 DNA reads TGTGCCAGCTCACCCAAACAGGCAGGGGGCGGCACTAATGAAAAACTGTTTTTT.

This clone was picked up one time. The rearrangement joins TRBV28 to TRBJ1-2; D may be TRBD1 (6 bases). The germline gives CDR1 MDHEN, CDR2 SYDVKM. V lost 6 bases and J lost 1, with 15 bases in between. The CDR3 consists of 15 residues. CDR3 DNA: TGTGCCAGCAGCGGAGGGGGTCCGGTTAACTATGGCTACACCTTC. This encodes CASSGGGPVNYGYTF.

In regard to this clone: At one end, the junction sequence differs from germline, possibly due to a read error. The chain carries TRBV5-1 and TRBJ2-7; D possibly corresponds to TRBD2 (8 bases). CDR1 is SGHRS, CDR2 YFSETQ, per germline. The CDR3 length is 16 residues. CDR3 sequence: CASSPGGGGTAVRGDF. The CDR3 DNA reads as TGCGCCAGCAGCCCCGGGGGGGGCGGGACAGCCGTGCGCGGGGACTTC.

The chain's CDR3 is CASSLRTSIDSYEQYF. CDR3 nucleotides: TGTGCCAGCAGCCTGAGGACTAGCATAGACTCCTACGAGCAGTACTTC. This chain joins TRBV7-2 and TRBJ2-7, with TRBD2 matching 8 bases. The CDR3 covers 16 residues. Per the germline V gene, CDR1 is SGHTA and CDR2 is FQGNSA. J lost 0 bases, V lost 5 bases, and 9 bases had no gene match.

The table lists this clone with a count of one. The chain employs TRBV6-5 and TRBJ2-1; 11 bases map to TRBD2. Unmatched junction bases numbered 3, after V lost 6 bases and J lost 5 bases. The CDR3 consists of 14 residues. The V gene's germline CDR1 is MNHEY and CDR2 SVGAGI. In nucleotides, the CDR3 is TGTGCCAGCAGCCAGGGACTAGCGGACAATGAGCAGTTCTTC. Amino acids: CASSQGLADNEQFF.

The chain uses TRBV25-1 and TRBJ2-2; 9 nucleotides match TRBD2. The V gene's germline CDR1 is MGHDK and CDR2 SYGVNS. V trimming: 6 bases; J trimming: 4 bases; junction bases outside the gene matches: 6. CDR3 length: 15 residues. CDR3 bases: TGTGCCAGCAGGGCAGCGGGGGGTCTCACCGGGGAGCTGTTTTTT. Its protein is CASRAAGGLTGELFF.

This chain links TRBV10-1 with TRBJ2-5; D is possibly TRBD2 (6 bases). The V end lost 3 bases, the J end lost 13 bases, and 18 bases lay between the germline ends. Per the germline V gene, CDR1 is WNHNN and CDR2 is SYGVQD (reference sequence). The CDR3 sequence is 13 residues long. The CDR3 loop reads CASSESRPGEMYF. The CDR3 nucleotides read TGCGCCAGCAGTGAAAGTCGCCCGGGAGAAATGTACTTC.

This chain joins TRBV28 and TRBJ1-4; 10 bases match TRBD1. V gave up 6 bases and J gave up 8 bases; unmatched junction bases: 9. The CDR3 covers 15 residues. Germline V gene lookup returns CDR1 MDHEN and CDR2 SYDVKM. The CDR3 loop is CASRATGTGDEKLFF. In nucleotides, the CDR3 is TGTGCCAGCAGAGCTACCGGGACAGGGGACGAAAAACTGTTTTTT.

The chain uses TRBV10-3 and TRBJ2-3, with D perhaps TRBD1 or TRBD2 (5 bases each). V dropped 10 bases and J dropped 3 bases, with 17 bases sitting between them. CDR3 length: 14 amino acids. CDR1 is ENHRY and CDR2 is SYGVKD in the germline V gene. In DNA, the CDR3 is TGTGCCACCGGGTGGGGGAAGTATACAGATACGCAGTATTTT. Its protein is CATGWGKYTDTQYF.

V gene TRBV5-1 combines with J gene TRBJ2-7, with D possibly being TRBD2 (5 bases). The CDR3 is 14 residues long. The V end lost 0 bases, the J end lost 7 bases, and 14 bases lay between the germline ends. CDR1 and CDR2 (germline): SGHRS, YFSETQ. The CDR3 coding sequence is TGCGCCAGCAGCTTGGTACTAGATCTGGGGGAGCAGTACTTC. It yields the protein CASSLVLDLGEQYF.